Included here is one T cell receptor beta chain sequence, with context. The data derive from a study of cytomegalovirus exposure and HLA in healthy donors. V lost 8 bases and J lost 6; bases outside the gene matches: 3. The CDR3 consists of 13 residues. From germline, CDR1 is MGHDK and CDR2 SYGVNS. A multiplex PCR was run with 60 Vbeta primers and 13 Jbeta primers. Produced via immunoSEQ multiplex PCR; TCRdb's table is partial and in-frame only. The table has roughly 150,000 clones, approximately 80% seen once. The J gene is TRBJ1-6, the V gene TRBV25-1, with TRBD1 identical over 8 bases. The sequencing input was PBMCs. This clonotype was sampled from a woman between 18 and 30 years old in good health and CMV-seronegative. The CDR3 is CASSGQGNSPLHF. CDR3 sequence (DNA): TGTGCCAGCTCCGGACAGGGTAATTCACCCCTCCACTTT.